This TCR beta chain is from a study of blood T cell repertoires in COVID-19. Looking at the study overall: The samples span acute and convalescent COVID-19 from the United States, Italy and Spain. The analysed material was cDNA or gDNA that came from T cells, B-cell-depleted T cells, or PBMCs.

The V gene end was trimmed by 1 base and the J gene end by 7 bases; junction bases not matched to a gene: 9. Germline values: CDR1 SEHNR, CDR2 FQNEAQ (reference sequence). The length of the CDR3 is 15 residues. Study processing details: Nucleated cell counts were estimated from reference gene primer amplification. Sequencing was performed with immunoSEQ multiplex PCR; in TCRdb, only in-frame clones are kept and a portion is missing. The D gene and trimming were derived from the DNA, and the V and J assignments and clone size from that table. Of roughly 460,000 clones in the sample, approximately 90% are singletons; the top ten hold roughly 0.87%. Followed over time, Seattle patients had been enrolled while infection was active.

The genes are TRBV7-9 and TRBJ1-2; TRBD1 matches 7 bases. This receptor was obtained from a man aged 18-30 years with COVID-19, enrolled during active disease. Sequencing was carried out using peripheral blood. DNA of the CDR3: TGTGCCAGCAGCTTAGGACGTTCCTACAGGGGTGGCTACACCTTC. Amino acids: CASSLGRSYRGGYTF.